This paragraph covers one T cell receptor (beta chain) sequence. The protocol was immunoSEQ multiplex PCR, while the TCRdb copy is restricted to in-frame clones and leaves out a portion. This table holds approximately 90,000 clones, roughly nine tenths found once. Trimming removed 5 bases from V and 3 bases from J, with 16 bases in between. This CDR3 contains 16 residues. Germline CDR1 reads MNHEY; CDR2 reads SMNVEV (reference sequence). This specimen comes from a study of blood T cell repertoires in COVID-19. Study as a whole: The analysed material was cDNA or gDNA that came from T cells, B-cell-depleted T cells, or PBMCs.

Sample: peripheral blood. This rearrangement joins TRBV27 to TRBJ2-2, with D perhaps TRBD2 (5 bases). This TCR came from a man in his 60s with acute or convalescent COVID-19. The CDR3 region is CASSVRGMSDTGELFF. The CDR3 DNA reads as TGTGCCAGCAGTGTACGAGGGATGTCGGACACCGGGGAGCTGTTTTTT.